Presented here are 26 T cell receptor beta chains from one specimen sequenced in a study of blood T cell repertoires in COVID-19. Clones were read by immunoSEQ multiplex PCR, and TCRdb kept only the in-frame ones, dropping some. The table lists fewer than 500,000 clones, roughly 90% of them singletons. Sequencing used PBMCs or T cells enriched from blood (not recorded which). These receptor sequences come from a woman aged 30 to 39 with acute COVID-19.

The count of this clone is one. J is TRBJ2-3 and V is TRBV30; D is ambiguous. Trimming stripped 0 bases from V and 5 bases from J, with 18 bases between. Germline V gene data show CDR1 as GTSNPN and CDR2 as SVGIG (reference sequence). The CDR3 covers 16 residues. The DNA for the CDR3 is TGTGCCTGGAGTGTACAATATATTAATCTAGGAGATACGCAGTATTTT. This gives the protein CAWSVQYINLGDTQYF.

The V call is TRBV3-1 (or the pseudogene TRBV3-2), the J call TRBJ1-1; a possible D gene is TRBD1 (6 bases). Germline CDR1 reads LGHDT; CDR2 reads YNNKEL (reference sequence). With 2 bases removed from V and 5 bases from J, the gap between germline ends came to 15 bases. The CDR3 sequence is 15 residues long. The CDR3 region is CASSQSSRGCTEAFF. The CDR3 DNA reads as TGTGCCAGCAGCCAATCCTCCAGGGGATGTACTGAAGCTTTCTTT.

This clone has a handful of counts. This chain links TRBV24-1 with TRBJ2-1, with TRBD2 matching over 9 bases. Germline lookup yields CDR1 KGHDR and CDR2 SFDVKD. V was pared by 9 bases and J by 6 bases, with 8 bases of the junction left unmatched. This CDR3 spans 14 amino acids. The CDR3 region has the DNA TGTGCCACCGGGCCGGGACTAGCATTCAATGAGCAGTTCTTC. Translated: CATGPGLAFNEQFF.

The chain joins TRBV7-2 to TRBJ1-4; 8 bases are shared with TRBD1. The CDR3 spans 16 residues. The germline gives CDR1 SGHTA, CDR2 FQGNSA. After removal of 1 base from V and 12 bases from J, the junction contained 13 bases not matched to a gene. The CDR3 bases are TGTGCCAGCAGCTTAGGGGCAGGGACAGGCGCCCTTGAACTGTTTTTT. Its translation: CASSLGAGTGALELFF.

V is TRBV4-1 and J is TRBJ1-2; tentative D call: TRBD1 (5 bases). This CDR3 spans 15 amino acids. Germline-derived CDR1 and CDR2 are MGHRA and YSYEKL. V gave up 0 bases and J gave up 3 bases, with 11 bases separating them. CDR3 residues: CASSQEGGRDYGYTF. In DNA, the CDR3 is TGCGCCAGCAGCCAAGAGGGTGGCAGGGACTATGGCTACACCTTC.

This CDR3 reads CAISEYRGYEQYF. In nucleotides, the CDR3 is TGTGCCATCAGTGAATACAGGGGATACGAGCAGTACTTC. The chain is built from TRBV10-3 and TRBJ2-7, with 7 nucleotides matching TRBD1. V was pared by 3 bases and J by 4 bases, with 3 bases of the junction left unmatched. This CDR3 spans 13 amino acids. Per germline, CDR1 ENHRY and CDR2 SYGVKD.

This chain connects TRBV6-5 to TRBJ1-1, with 7 bases lining up with TRBD1. The CDR3 spans 13 residues. Germline CDR1 MNHEY, CDR2 SVGAGI. The V gene end was trimmed by 9 bases and the J gene end by 4 bases; junction bases not matched to a gene: 8. The CDR3 region has the DNA TGTGCCAGTGGACAGGTTTTGACCACTGAAGCTTTCTTT. Its protein is CASGQVLTTEAFF.

Here the CDR3 reads CAWSAGQGYQPQHF. Written as DNA, the CDR3 is TGTGCCTGGAGCGCGGGACAGGGATACCAGCCCCAGCATTTT. This chain uses TRBV30 with TRBJ1-5; 9 nucleotides agree with TRBD1. V lost 3 bases and J lost 7; bases outside the gene matches: 7. CDR3 length: 14 amino acids. Germline CDR1 GTSNPN, CDR2 SVGIG (reference sequence).

This chain joins TRBV5-1 and TRBJ1-6; TRBD1 matches 7 bases. CDR1 and CDR2 (germline): SGHRS, YFSETQ. The CDR3 sequence is 17 residues long. After removal of 2 bases from V and 3 bases from J, the junction contained 8 bases not matched to a gene. CDR3 nucleotide sequence: TGCGCCAGCAGCTTACAGGGGACCTCTCTCTATAATTCACCCCTCCACTTT. It encodes CASSLQGTSLYNSPLHF.

The CDR3 loop is CASSTGQGTFAEQYF. The DNA of the CDR3 is TGTGCCAGCAGCACGGGACAGGGGACCTTCGCCGAGCAGTACTTC. The genes are TRBV13 and TRBJ2-7, with 10 positions matching TRBD1. Unmatched junction bases numbered 10, after V lost 5 bases and J lost 6 bases. The CDR3 spans 15 residues. CDR1 and CDR2 from the germline V gene are PRHDT and FYEKMQ (reference sequence).

This chain uses TRBV5-6 with TRBJ2-1, with 7 bases fitting TRBD1. Trimming took 4 bases from V and 14 from J; bases not matched to a gene: 15. CDR3 length: 14 amino acids. The germline V gene has CDR1 SGHDT and CDR2 YYEEEE. This chain's CDR3 is CASSLGGDREIKFF. CDR3 in DNA: TGTGCCAGCAGCCTTGGGGGCGACAGGGAAATTAAGTTCTTC.

V and J are TRBV5-6 and TRBJ1-1; a possible D gene is TRBD1 (5 bases). V was shortened by 2 bases and J by 4 bases, with 15 bases between the two germline ends. Germline V gene lookup returns CDR1 SGHDT and CDR2 YYEEEE. This CDR3 contains 15 residues. This chain's CDR3 is CASSFDGGRATEAFF. The DNA for the CDR3 is TGTGCCAGCAGCTTTGACGGGGGGAGGGCCACTGAAGCTTTCTTT.

The chain recombines TRBV24-1 with TRBJ2-7; weak D call: TRBD1 (7 bases). CDR3 length: 15 amino acids. Trimming shortened V by 4 bases and J by 7 bases, and 19 bases separated the two germline ends. Germline lookup yields CDR1 KGHDR and CDR2 SFDVKD. This CDR3 reads CATSDYTDRAGEQYF. CDR3 nucleotides: TGTGCCACCAGTGACTATACAGACAGGGCGGGAGAGCAGTACTTC.

This chain links TRBV5-1 with TRBJ1-2; 11 nucleotides line up with TRBD1. CDR1 is SGHRS and CDR2 is YFSETQ in the germline V gene. The length of the CDR3 is 15 residues. The V gene end was trimmed by 4 bases and the J gene end by 4 bases; junction bases not matched to a gene: 6. The CDR3 reads CASSVVGTGGYGYTF. As DNA, the CDR3 is TGCGCCAGCAGCGTTGTTGGGACAGGGGGCTATGGCTACACCTTC.

J is TRBJ1-1 and V is TRBV6-5; unclear D gene. The V and J ends lost 10 bases and 0 bases respectively, with 15 bases between them. The length of the CDR3 is 14 residues. Germline CDR1 reads MNHEY; CDR2 reads SVGAGI. CDR3 nucleotides: TGTGCCAACAGAAGCTTAAGTCTGAACACTGAAGCTTTCTTT. Encoded protein: CANRSLSLNTEAFF.

The gene calls are TRBV7-3 and TRBJ1-1; 7 positions match TRBD1. V shed 0 bases and J 5 bases; nucleotides not matched to a gene: 9. The CDR3 is made up of 16 amino acids. Per germline, CDR1 SGHTA and CDR2 FQGTGA. As DNA, the CDR3 is TGTGCCAGCAGCTTAACAAGGAGACAGGGTTCTACTGAAGCTTTCTTT. Its translation is CASSLTRRQGSTEAFF.

The chain joins TRBV24-1 to TRBJ1-2; tentatively, D is TRBD1 (6 bases). CDR3 length: 12 residues. Trimming removed 4 bases from V and 5 bases from J, with 7 bases in between. Per germline, CDR1 KGHDR and CDR2 SFDVKD. The chain's CDR3 is CATSETGYGYTF. The DNA of the CDR3 is TGTGCCACCAGTGAAACAGGGTATGGCTACACCTTC.

The chain links TRBV7-2 to TRBJ2-1; D is perhaps TRBD2 (5 bases). The length of the CDR3 is 15 residues. The V and J ends lost 5 bases and 0 bases respectively, with 11 bases between them. Germline V gives CDR1 SGHTA, CDR2 FQGNSA. The CDR3 DNA reads as TGTGCCAGCAGCGCGGGCACTCTCTCCTACAATGAGCAGTTCTTC. Encoded protein: CASSAGTLSYNEQFF.

This chain joins TRBV5-1 and TRBJ2-7; 9 bases match TRBD1. The V segment lost 3 bases and the J segment 4 bases; nucleotides outside the gene matches: 14. Germline loops: CDR1 SGHRS, CDR2 YFSETQ. CDR3 length: 17 residues. The CDR3 is CASSSHWGQGFQYEQYF. The CDR3, as DNA: TGCGCCAGCAGCTCCCACTGGGGACAGGGCTTTCAATACGAGCAGTACTTC.

V is TRBV11-2 and J is TRBJ2-3; the D gene is possibly TRBD1 (7 bases). The CDR3 sequence is 16 residues long. V gave up 6 bases and J gave up 1 base, with 17 bases separating them. Germline CDR1 and CDR2: SGHAT and FQNNGV. The CDR3 bases are TGTGCCAGCAGTGCCAGGAGGGGGCAGGGCACAGATACGCAGTATTTT. The encoded protein is CASSARRGQGTDTQYF.

The J gene is TRBJ2-1, the V gene TRBV7-2, with 11 bases fitting TRBD2. The J segment lost 7 bases and the V segment lost 5 bases, leaving 10 bases of the junction unmatched. This CDR3 is 16 amino acids long. Per germline, CDR1 SGHTA and CDR2 FQGNSA. CDR3 amino acids: CASSPSRLAGINEQFF. CDR3 sequence (DNA): TGTGCCAGCAGCCCCTCCAGACTAGCGGGGATAAATGAGCAGTTCTTC.

This clone has more than one count but fewer than ten. V and J are TRBV19 and TRBJ1-4, with D perhaps TRBD1 (6 bases). The V gene lost 7 bases and the J gene lost 3 bases, with 15 bases spanning the gap. The CDR3 consists of 15 residues. Germline CDR1 is LNHDA and CDR2 is SQIVND (reference sequence). The CDR3 DNA sequence: TGTGCCAGTAAATTAGGGGGTATGGCTAATGAAAAACTGTTTTTT. This encodes CASKLGGMANEKLFF.

This rearrangement joins TRBV7-2 to TRBJ1-2, with TRBD1 matching over 10 bases. V was clipped by 3 bases and J by 6 bases; unmatched bases: 1. This CDR3 is built from 13 residues. Germline V lookup: CDR1 SGHTA, CDR2 FQGNSA. The DNA of the CDR3 is TGTGCCAGCAGCTTGACAGGGGGCCATGGCTACACCTTC. As protein: CASSLTGGHGYTF.

The J gene is TRBJ2-1, the V gene TRBV10-3, with 8 bases that match TRBD1. The CDR3 runs 14 residues. CDR1 is ENHRY and CDR2 is SYGVKD in the germline V gene. V shed 2 bases and J 7 bases; nucleotides not matched to a gene: 4. CDR3 nucleotide sequence: TGTGCCATCAGTGAGGGACAGGGAGAAAATGAGCAGTTCTTC. Amino acid sequence: CAISEGQGENEQFF.

The sample holds one count of this clone. This chain links TRBV2 with TRBJ2-5; D is ambiguous. V shed 3 bases and J shed 1 base, with 9 bases lying between them. The germline CDR1 and CDR2 sequences are SNHLY and FYNNEI. CDR3 length: 14 amino acids. The CDR3 DNA reads as TGTGCCAGCAGTGAGTCCTACGGCCAAGAGACCCAGTACTTC. Its translation: CASSESYGQETQYF. The complete variable domain, with remaining parts taken from reference TRBV2 and TRBJ2-5, reads EPEVTQTPSHQVTQMGQEVILRCVPISNHLYFYWYRQILGQKVEFLVSFYNNEISEKSEIFDDQFSVERPDGSNFTLKIRSTKLEDSAMYFCASSESYGQETQYFGPGTRLLVL.

This chain joins TRBV3-1 (or the pseudogene TRBV3-2) and TRBJ1-6, with 7 bases aligning to TRBD1. Germline V CDR1 and CDR2: LGHDT, YNNKEL (reference sequence). The CDR3 extends over 16 amino acids. The V and J ends lost 5 bases and 7 bases, in that order; junction bases with no gene match: 11. The CDR3 protein is CASSRSTGRSNSPLHF. CDR3 DNA sequence: TGTGCCAGCAGCAGATCGACAGGGCGATCAAATTCACCCCTCCACTTT.